This record covers a single TCR beta chain. The entry originates in a study of blood T cells in healthy people across ages. The wider study: There was about one barcoded beta molecule captured by template switching per two T cells.

Combining a sample-barcoded 5' primer with a J-beta primer mix, a second PCR ran for roughly 7 to 12 cycles. TCRdb analysed the 5' RACE reads with MiXCR anew, one entry per CDR3 protein. Among about 1.5 million distinct CDR3 sequences listed, under 55% were seen once. This CDR3 has 15 amino acids. V shed 6 bases, J shed 0 bases, and the junction held 8 bases outside the gene matches. The germline V gene has CDR1 DFQATT and CDR2 SNEGSKA (reference sequence). The chain recombines TRBV20-1 with TRBJ2-1; 7 bases map to TRBD2. The receptor comes from a woman aged 18-35 years in good health. Material for sequencing was blood. Here the CDR3 reads CSASRAGSSYNEQFF. The CDR3 nucleotides read TGCAGTGCCTCTCGAGCGGGGAGCTCCTACAATGAGCAGTTCTTC.